This T cell receptor beta chain was captured by sequencing in a study of shared clonotypes between healthy human individuals. Naive-designated CD8 cells lacked CD45RO, were positively enriched for CCR7, and omitted terminally differentiated effector memory CD45RA+ cells. The CDR3 totals 15 residues. J lost 1 base, V lost 4 bases, and 4 bases had no gene match. CDR1 is ENHRY and CDR2 is SYGVKD in the germline V gene. The table came from immunoSEQ multiplex PCR; TCRdb's copy has only in-frame clones and leaves some out. The sample holds roughly 810,000 clones, roughly 96% seen once. This chain joins TRBV10-3 and TRBJ2-3; 8 bases match TRBD2. Sequencing was carried out using naive CD8+ T cells sorted from blood. The TCR was taken from a man aged 25-45 years in good health. The CDR3 coding sequence is TGTGCCATCAGTGGCTCAGCGGGAGGCACAGATACGCAGTATTTT. Its protein product is CAISGSAGGTDTQYF.